The T cell receptor beta chain described here comes from a study of regulatory T cells in long-lasting Graves disease (dated by TCRdb to the early 2020s). For the wider study: To count as having persistent Graves' disease, a patient had to have received antithyroid drug treatment for over 5 years with TSH receptor autoantibodies remaining persistently positive. Patients with persistent Graves' disease were compared with patients with newly diagnosed Graves' disease using TCR sequencing and RNA sequencing of peripheral blood. The study was registered as a clinical trial and conducted in China. A total of 33 samples were covered by TCR sequencing, comprising about 13 persistent and around 20 newly diagnosed Graves' disease patients. On average, persistent Graves' disease patients in the clinical cohort had been on antithyroid drugs for around ten years.

This sample's time point label indicates: persistent/refractory GD, antithyroid drugs over 5 years with positive TRAb. RNA was extracted from PBMCs in TRIzol for both TCR sequencing and RNA sequencing. The diagnosis of Graves' disease was made according to American Thyroid Association guidelines. Recruitment of patients was carried out at an endocrinology department in Xi'an, China. From each patient, nine milliliters of peripheral blood was collected into an EDTA anticoagulant tube. PBMCs were isolated by Ficoll Paque Plus density gradient separation without further T cell sorting. An Agilent 2100 Bioanalyzer and agarose gel were used to check RNA quality, while a NanoDrop 2000 measured RNA concentration. Libraries were prepared through multiplex PCR. TCRdb records Illumina HiSeq 4000 as the sequencer. TCR beta libraries were built with iRepertoire HTBI primers and Arm-PCR amplification of CDR3 regions. Gel purification was performed on PCR products prior to sequencing. Per the authors' processing: Gene usage analysis of CDR3 amino acid clonotypes relied on the 55 to 80 TRBV and over 13 TRBJ segments identified across samples. COPE and FqMerger were used to merge filtered high-quality paired reads into contigs. Contigs were aligned with BLAST to IMGT TRBV, TRBD and TRBJ reference genes, and CDR3 was defined per IMGT. Any clonotype with a frequency above 0.1% was counted as a highly expanded clone. Shannon entropy was used to measure repertoire diversity, and the Gini coefficient was used to measure V-J evenness. Clonotypes shared by more than one individual were considered public. The public reads were run again by TCRdb, first through fastp at Q25 and then through MiXCR, and only productive beta chains were kept. Each entry merges the rows of one CDR3 protein and shows their most common DNA and genes. The V and J calls come from TCRdb's annotation, not from the publication. For this sample there are 430,000 or so distinct CDR3 sequences; around 20% appear just once. Jointly, the top ten make up 13% to 15% of the sample.

Study-wide findings and limitations: The authors acknowledged the small sample size as a limitation that may reduce accuracy. Persistent patients shared more public clonotypes among themselves (around 3,000) than newly diagnosed patients did (roughly 910). Persistent disease showed preferential use of TRBV28, TRBJ1-2 and TRBJ2-5, whereas newly diagnosed disease favored TRBV20-1 and TRBJ2-1. The study examined only peripheral blood because the primary lesion, thyroid tissue, could not be accessed. Sequencing and analysis were limited to the TCR beta chain. Compared with newly diagnosed patients, persistent Graves' disease patients had lower TCR Shannon entropy and fewer highly expanded clones, which suggests clonal expansion.

To note about this clonotype: The antigen it binds to is not known. No base quality information exists; no much larger clone differs at one position.

Trimming removed 0 bases from V and 5 bases from J; the gene matches leave 6 bases unexplained. From the cysteine through the phenylalanine, the CDR3 covers 15 amino acids. Only the CDR3 DNA stays, 45 bases, in frame from base 1. The germline V gene (reference sequence) provides CDR1 SGHKS and CDR2 YYEKEE. The sample in question was peripheral blood mononuclear cells (PBMCs), obtained when the disease was refractory, from a patient treated with antithyroid drugs. The sequence links TRBV5-5 to TRBJ2-5, with 8 middle bases fitting TRBD1. The receptor was isolated from a female donor with Graves disease. The CDR3: CASSLGAGGLETQYF. The nucleotide sequence is given as TGTGCCAGCAGCTTGGGGGCAGGGGGCTTGGAGACCCAGTACTTC.